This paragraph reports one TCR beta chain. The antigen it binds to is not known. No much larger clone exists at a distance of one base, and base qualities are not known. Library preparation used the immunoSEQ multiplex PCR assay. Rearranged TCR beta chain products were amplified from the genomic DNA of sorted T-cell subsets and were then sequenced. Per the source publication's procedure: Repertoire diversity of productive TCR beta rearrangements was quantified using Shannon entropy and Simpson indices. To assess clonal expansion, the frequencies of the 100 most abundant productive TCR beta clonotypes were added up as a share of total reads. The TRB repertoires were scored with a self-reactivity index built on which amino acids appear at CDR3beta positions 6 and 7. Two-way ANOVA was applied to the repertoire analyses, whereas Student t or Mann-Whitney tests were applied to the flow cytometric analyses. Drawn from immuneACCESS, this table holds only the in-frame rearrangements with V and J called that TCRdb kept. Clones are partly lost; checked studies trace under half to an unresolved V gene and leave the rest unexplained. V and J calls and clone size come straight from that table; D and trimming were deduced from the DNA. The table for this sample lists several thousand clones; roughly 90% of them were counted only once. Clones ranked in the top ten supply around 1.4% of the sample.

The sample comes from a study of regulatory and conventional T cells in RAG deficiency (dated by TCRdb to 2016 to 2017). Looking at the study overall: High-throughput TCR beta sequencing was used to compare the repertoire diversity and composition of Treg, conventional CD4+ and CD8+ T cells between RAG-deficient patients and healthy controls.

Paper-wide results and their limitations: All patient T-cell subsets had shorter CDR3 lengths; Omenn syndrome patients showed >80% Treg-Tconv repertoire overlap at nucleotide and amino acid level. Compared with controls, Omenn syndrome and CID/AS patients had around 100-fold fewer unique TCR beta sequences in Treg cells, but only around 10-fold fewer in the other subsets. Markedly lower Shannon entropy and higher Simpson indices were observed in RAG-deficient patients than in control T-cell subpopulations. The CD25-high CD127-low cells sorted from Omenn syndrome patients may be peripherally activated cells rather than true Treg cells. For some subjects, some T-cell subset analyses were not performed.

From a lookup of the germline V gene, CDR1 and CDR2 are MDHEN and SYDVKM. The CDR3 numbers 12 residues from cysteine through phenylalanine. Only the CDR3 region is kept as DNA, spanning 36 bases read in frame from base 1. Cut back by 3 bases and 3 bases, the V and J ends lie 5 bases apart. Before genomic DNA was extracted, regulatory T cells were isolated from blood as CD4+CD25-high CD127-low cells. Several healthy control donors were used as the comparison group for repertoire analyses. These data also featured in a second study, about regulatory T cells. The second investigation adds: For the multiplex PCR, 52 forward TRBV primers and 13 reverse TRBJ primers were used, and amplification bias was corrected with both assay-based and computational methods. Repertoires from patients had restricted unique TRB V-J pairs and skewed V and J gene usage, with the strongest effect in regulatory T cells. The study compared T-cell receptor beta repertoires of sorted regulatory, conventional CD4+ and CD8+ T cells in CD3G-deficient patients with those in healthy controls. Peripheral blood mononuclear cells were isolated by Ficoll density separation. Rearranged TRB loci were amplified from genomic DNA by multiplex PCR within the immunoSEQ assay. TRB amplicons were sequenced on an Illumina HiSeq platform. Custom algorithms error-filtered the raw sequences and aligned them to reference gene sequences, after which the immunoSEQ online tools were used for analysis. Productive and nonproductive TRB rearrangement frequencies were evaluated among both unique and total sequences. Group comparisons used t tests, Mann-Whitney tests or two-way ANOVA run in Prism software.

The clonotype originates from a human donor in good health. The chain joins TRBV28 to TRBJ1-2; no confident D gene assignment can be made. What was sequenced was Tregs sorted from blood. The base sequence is TGTGCCAGCAGTTTGGTTTACTATGGCTACACCTTC. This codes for CASSLVYYGYTF.